This TCR beta chain was sequenced in a study of shared clonotypes between healthy human individuals. Study-level background: Donor composition was a couple of women and three men, aged 18 to 49. Study observations and caveats: With few donors, the genetic and exposure-history diversity represented was limited.

Under the authors' procedure: Junction-only sequences without quality scores were provided by ImmunoSEQ, so filtering was different. TCRdb's table, derived via immunoSEQ multiplex PCR, lists solely in-frame clones and lacks some. The DNA gave D and trimming, while V, J and clone size come from that table. Counted here are roughly 2.5 million clones, approximately 92% occurring once; the ten biggest clones make up 0.11% to 0.15%. Concerning this clone itself: Its target is not known.

The CDR3 is made up of 17 amino acids. CDR1 is SGHTA, CDR2 FQGNSA, per germline. The V end was cut by 10 bases, the J end by 0 bases, with 19 bases between. Sequencing used naive CD4+ T cells sorted from blood. As to subset: CD45RA+ positively selected. This rearrangement joins TRBV7-2 to TRBJ2-6, with D possibly being TRBD2 (6 bases). The TCR originated in a man aged 18 to 35 in good health. Here the CDR3 reads CATSRGYGSSGANVLTF. CDR3 in DNA: TGTGCCACCTCCCGAGGGTACGGGAGCTCTGGGGCCAACGTCCTGACTTTC.